These T cell receptor beta chains were read from a single sample in a study of shared clonotypes between healthy human individuals. This table comes from immunoSEQ multiplex PCR, and its TCRdb copy is limited to in-frame clones, with some not included. The table has hundreds of thousands of clones, about four fifths seen once. The sample taken for sequencing was PBMCs. These receptors were obtained from a middle-aged woman in good health. Some clones in this sample may be carry-over from other donors' samples. CDR3s include the opening cysteine and the closing phenylalanine or tryptophan. Each record gives: clone size, J gene, V gene, D gene, CDR3 protein, CDR3 DNA. The D gene is left open where the match is weak. For some rows the clone size is stated as once, few or many, or as a class when expanded; others skip it.

size: -; J: TRBJ2-5; V: TRBV7-8; D: -; CDR3: CASSPLSYQETQYF; DNA: TGTGCCAGCAGCCCACTATCGTACCAAGAGACCCAGTACTTC
size: -; J: TRBJ2-2; V: TRBV9; D: -; CDR3: CASSVTGDGAGELFF; DNA: TGTGCCAGCTCGGTAACGGGAGATGGTGCCGGGGAGCTGTTTTTT
size: -; J: TRBJ2-6; V: TRBV2; D: TRBD2; CDR3: CASGRGAGANVLTF; DNA: TGTGCCAGCGGCCGGGGGGCTGGGGCCAACGTCCTGACTTTC
size: -; J: TRBJ2-6; V: TRBV4-3; D: -; CDR3: CASSQEPQGGASGANVLTF; DNA: TGCGCCAGCAGCCAAGAACCCCAGGGTGGGGCCTCTGGGGCCAACGTCCTGACTTTC
size: -; J: TRBJ2-2; V: TRBV11-2; D: TRBD2; CDR3: CASRMASGIGELFF; DNA: TGTGCCAGCAGGATGGCTAGCGGAATCGGGGAGCTGTTTTTT
size: many; J: TRBJ2-2; V: TRBV12-1; D: -; CDR3: CASSFCGQPNTGELFF; DNA: TGTGCCAGCAGCTTTTGTGGACAGCCGAACACCGGGGAGCTGTTTTTT
size: few; J: TRBJ2-7; V: TRBV5-6; D: -; CDR3: CASSLGGPYEQYF; DNA: TGTGCCAGCAGCTTGGGCGGACCCTACGAGCAGTACTTC
size: -; J: TRBJ2-3; V: TRBV2; D: -; CDR3: CASSVSLGDTQYF; DNA: TGTGCCAGCAGTGTGTCGCTGGGGGATACGCAGTATTTT
size: -; J: TRBJ2-1; V: TRBV30; D: TRBD2; CDR3: CAWTGGLATYNEQFF; DNA: TGTGCCTGGACAGGGGGACTAGCGACCTACAATGAGCAGTTCTTC
size: -; J: TRBJ2-3; V: TRBV5-1; D: -; CDR3: CASSSTRGDTQYF; DNA: TGCGCCAGCAGCTCAACTAGGGGAGATACGCAGTATTTT
size: -; J: TRBJ1-2; V: TRBV12-5; D: -; CDR3: CASGLVLGRRDHGYTF; DNA: TGTGCTAGTGGTTTGGTATTGGGGCGCCGAGACCATGGCTACACCTTC
size: -; J: TRBJ2-5; V: TRBV7-9; D: TRBD2; CDR3: CASSPWREAQYF; DNA: TGTGCCAGCAGCCCCTGGCGGGAGGCCCAGTACTTC
size: -; J: TRBJ2-1; V: TRBV27; D: TRBD2; CDR3: CASKPGLGPNEQFF; DNA: TGTGCCAGCAAACCGGGACTAGGTCCCAATGAGCAGTTCTTC
size: -; J: TRBJ2-5; V: TRBV7-7; D: -; CDR3: CASSLEARGWETQYF; DNA: TGTGCCAGCAGCTTAGAGGCCAGGGGATGGGAGACCCAGTACTTC
size: -; J: TRBJ2-7; V: TRBV6-1; D: -; CDR3: CASSESTSSGYEQYF; DNA: TGTGCCAGCAGTGAATCTACTAGCTCAGGCTACGAGCAGTACTTC
size: once; J: TRBJ2-7; V: TRBV4-1; D: -; CDR3: CASSPPFGSSYEQYF; DNA: TGCGCCAGCAGCCCACCGTTTGGTTCCTCGTACGAGCAGTACTTC
size: -; J: TRBJ1-3; V: TRBV18; D: -; CDR3: CASSPRQQGSGNTIYF; DNA: TGTGCCAGCTCACCACGGCAACAGGGCTCTGGAAACACCATATATTTT
size: -; J: TRBJ2-5; V: TRBV15; D: -; CDR3: CATSPYPRETQYF; DNA: TGTGCCACCAGCCCCTACCCCAGAGAGACCCAGTACTTC
size: -; J: TRBJ2-7; V: TRBV6-1; D: -; CDR3: CASSLGTDAYEQYF; DNA: TGTGCCAGCAGTCTCGGGACGGACGCCTACGAGCAGTACTTC
size: -; J: TRBJ2-5; V: TRBV2; D: TRBD1; CDR3: CASRLDRGRETQYF; DNA: TGTGCCAGCAGGTTGGACAGGGGAAGGGAGACCCAGTACTTC
size: -; J: TRBJ2-1; V: TRBV5-1; D: -; CDR3: CASSPGTGNSYNEQFF; DNA: TGCGCCAGCAGCCCGGGCACGGGAAACTCCTACAATGAGCAGTTCTTC
size: -; J: TRBJ1-2; V: TRBV11-2; D: TRBD1; CDR3: CASRETGEDGYTF; DNA: TGTGCCAGCAGAGAGACAGGGGAAGATGGCTACACCTTC
size: -; J: TRBJ2-3; V: TRBV7-9; D: TRBD2; CDR3: CASSSPSGMGADTQYF; DNA: TGTGCCAGCAGCTCCCCTAGCGGGATGGGGGCAGATACGCAGTATTTT
size: -; J: TRBJ1-2; V: TRBV11-3; D: TRBD1; CDR3: CASSQRQGSHGYTF; DNA: TGTGCCAGCAGCCAACGACAGGGAAGCCATGGCTACACCTTC
size: -; J: TRBJ1-4; V: TRBV29-1; D: TRBD1; CDR3: CSGAQTGDEKLFF; DNA: TGCAGCGGGGCCCAGACAGGGGATGAAAAACTGTTTTTT
size: -; J: TRBJ2-7; V: TRBV7-8; D: -; CDR3: CASSQPGTLSYEQYF; DNA: TGTGCCAGCAGCCAACCCGGGACCCTCTCCTACGAGCAGTACTTC
size: -; J: TRBJ2-7; V: TRBV27; D: -; CDR3: CASSFQPWAYEQYF; DNA: TGTGCCAGCAGTTTTCAACCGTGGGCCTACGAGCAGTACTTC
size: -; J: TRBJ2-3; V: TRBV6-1; D: -; CDR3: CASSESLGDTQYF; DNA: TGTGCCAGCAGTGAATCATTAGGGGATACGCAGTATTTT